These 10 T cell receptor beta chains were sequenced from one sample in a study of blood T cells in healthy people across ages. Next came a second PCR, run for about 7 to 12 cycles, which used a sample-barcoded 5' primer along with a J-beta primer mix. TCRdb ran MiXCR on the 5' RACE reads and lists one entry per CDR3 protein. The data hold roughly 1,500,000 distinct CDR3 sequences, with roughly 40% observed a single time. Sequenced sample: blood. Source of these receptors: a woman aged 18-35 years in good health.

The chain combines TRBV2 with TRBJ1-2, with D tentatively TRBD1 (5 bases). The CDR3 loop spans 12 amino acids. Trimming stripped 8 bases from V and 4 bases from J, with 11 bases between. Germline CDR1 reads SNHLY; CDR2 reads FYNNEI. The CDR3 sequence is CASGAESYGYTF. CDR3 nucleotides: TGTGCCAGCGGGGCGGAGTCCTATGGCTACACCTTC.

The chain employs TRBV19 and TRBJ2-1; 10 positions agree with TRBD2. The V gene end was trimmed by 3 bases and the J gene end by 13 bases; junction bases not matched to a gene: 21. The germline V gene encodes CDR1 LNHDA and CDR2 SQIVND (reference sequence). CDR3 size: 18 residues. Here the CDR3 reads CASSMGWGSGRTKETQFF. The CDR3 nucleotides read TGTGCCAGTAGTATGGGTTGGGGTAGCGGGAGGACGAAAGAGACCCAGTTCTTC.

This clonotype was observed a few times. The chain recombines TRBV10-3 with TRBJ1-2; no reliable D call. Trimming removed 2 bases from V and 8 bases from J, with 15 bases in between. From germline, CDR1 is ENHRY and CDR2 SYGVKD. The CDR3 contains 14 residues. CDR3 region: CAISEITSLGGYTF. The CDR3 coding sequence is TGTGCCATCAGTGAGATTACCTCTTTAGGAGGCTACACCTTC.

V and J are TRBV20-1 and TRBJ2-7; 7 bases map to TRBD2. This CDR3 is built from 13 residues. V was pared by 0 bases and J by 11 bases, with 10 bases of the junction left unmatched. Germline CDR1 DFQATT, CDR2 SNEGSKA (reference sequence). The CDR3 sequence is CSARDLIAGHEYF. As DNA, the CDR3 is TGCAGTGCTAGAGATCTAATAGCGGGCCACGAGTACTTC.

CDR3 in amino acids: CASSPGYEAGTQYF. CDR3 coding DNA: TGTGCCAGCAGCCCAGGGTACGAGGCGGGTACGCAGTATTTT. The chain uses TRBV3-1 and TRBJ2-3; D possibly matches TRBD1 or TRBD2 (5 bases each). Germline values: CDR1 LGHDT, CDR2 YNNKEL (reference sequence). The CDR3 spans 14 residues. Between the trimmed V and J ends, which lost 4 bases and 8 bases, there was a span of 16 bases.

This clonotype was counted a few times. V is TRBV9 and J is TRBJ2-6; perhaps D is TRBD1 or TRBD2 (5 bases each). Looked up from germline, CDR1 is SGDLS and CDR2 is YYNGEE. This CDR3 is built from 16 residues. V dropped 3 bases and J dropped 2 bases, with 12 bases sitting between them. CDR3 sequence reads: CASSAARGAGANVLTF. The CDR3 bases are TGTGCCAGCAGCGCTGCTAGGGGAGCTGGGGCCAACGTCCTGACTTTC.

The chain combines TRBV12-3 or TRBV12-4 with TRBJ1-4; TRBD1 is a possible D gene (5 bases). The CDR3 sequence is 15 residues long. The V end lost 1 base, the J end lost 8 bases, and 14 bases lay between the germline ends. DNA for the CDR3: TGTGCCAGCAGTTTAGATTCAGGATGGGACGAAAAACTGTTTTTT. It is translated as CASSLDSGWDEKLFF.

V and J are TRBV7-9 and TRBJ2-3; TRBD2 might be the D (5 bases). Looked up from germline, CDR1 is SEHNR and CDR2 is FQNEAQ (reference sequence). There are 12 residues in the CDR3. Deletions cut 1 base from V and 11 bases from J, with 10 bases between. The CDR3 DNA reads TGTGCCAGCAGCTTAGAGGCGGAGGAGCAGTATTTT. Translated, it gives CASSLEAEEQYF.

The chain recombines TRBV29-1 with TRBJ1-2; 7 bases line up with TRBD1. The CDR3 extends over 13 amino acids. Germline V gives CDR1 SQVTM, CDR2 ANQGSEA. V dropped 4 bases and J dropped 7; count of bases not matched to a gene: 9. The CDR3: CSVGAGTVGGYTF. The CDR3 DNA sequence: TGCAGCGTTGGGGCCGGGACAGTTGGTGGCTACACCTTC.

The chain carries TRBV7-2 and TRBJ2-3; 8 positions agree with TRBD2. V was pared by 5 bases and J by 2 bases, with 15 bases of the junction left unmatched. CDR3 length: 18 amino acids. From germline, CDR1 is SGHTA and CDR2 FQGNSA. CDR3 nucleotide sequence: TGTGCCAGCAGCGGGGCGGGGGGCGCTCCGACGTACACAGATACGCAGTATTTT. This encodes CASSGAGGAPTYTDTQYF. The full variable domain, with the rest looked up from reference TRBV7-2 and TRBJ2-3, is GAGVSQSPSNKVTEKGKDVELRCDPISGHTALYWYRQSLGQGLEFLIYFQGNSAPDKSGLPSDRFSAERTGGSVSTLTIQRTQQEDSAVYLCASSGAGGAPTYTDTQYFGPGTRLTVL.